These 6 T cell receptor beta chains were all obtained from the same sample, sequenced in a study of T cell changes during pregnancy in multiple sclerosis. TCRdb keeps only in-frame clones here, not all; method: immunoSEQ multiplex PCR. The sample records under 60,000 clones, approximately 92% being singletons. The sample in question was CD4+ T cells from peripheral blood mononuclear cells, obtained after pregnancy. The receptor source for this set is a female donor with multiple sclerosis, enrolled in a pregnancy study.

The V gene is TRBV7-2, the J gene TRBJ2-4; 10 nucleotides line up with TRBD2. The germline CDR1 and CDR2 sequences are SGHTA and FQGNSA. The J segment lost 6 bases and the V segment lost 6 bases, leaving 8 bases of the junction unmatched. The CDR3 is 15 amino acids. CDR3 bases: TGTGCCAGCAGTCCTAGCGGGGGTCAAGCAAACATTCAGTACTTC. Translated, it gives CASSPSGGQANIQYF.

The CDR3 loop reads CAISVNERGGSYNEQFF. CDR3 bases: TGTGCCATCAGTGTCAACGAGCGGGGGGGCTCCTACAATGAGCAGTTCTTC. This sequence joins TRBV10-3 and TRBJ2-1; 10 bases fit TRBD2. Germline CDR1 ENHRY, CDR2 SYGVKD. The V and J ends lost 4 bases and 0 bases, in that order; junction bases with no gene match: 6. The CDR3 runs 17 residues.

CDR3 protein: CSAKRGEQFF. CDR3 bases: TGCAGTGCCAAAAGGGGGGAGCAGTTCTTC. The rearrangement uses TRBV20-1 and TRBJ2-1; TRBD1 is a possible D gene (6 bases). V was cut by 6 bases and J by 10 bases, with 10 bases left in between. The CDR3 covers 10 residues. The germline CDR1 and CDR2 sequences are DFQATT and SNEGSKA (reference sequence).

This chain uses TRBV10-3 with TRBJ1-2, with D tentatively TRBD1 (5 bases). V dropped 3 bases and J dropped 4 bases, with 15 bases sitting between them. Germline loops: CDR1 ENHRY, CDR2 SYGVKD. This CDR3 is built from 15 residues. The CDR3 spells CAISDRGEGLYGYTF. The CDR3, as DNA: TGTGCCATCAGTGACAGAGGGGAGGGACTCTATGGCTACACCTTC.

The rearrangement links TRBV19 to TRBJ2-7, with TRBD2 as a possible D gene (6 bases). V dropped 3 bases and J dropped 4 bases, with 16 bases sitting between them. There are 15 residues in the CDR3. Germline CDR1 is LNHDA and CDR2 is SQIVND (reference sequence). CDR3 loop: CASSISQGGFYEQYF. The CDR3 bases are TGTGCCAGTAGTATTAGTCAGGGAGGCTTTTACGAGCAGTACTTC. The entire variable domain, with the rest obtained from reference TRBV19 and TRBJ2-7, is as follows: DGGITQSPKYLFRKEGQNVTLSCEQNLNHDAMYWYRQDPGQGLRLIYYSQIVNDFQKGDIAEGYSVSREKKESFPLTVTSAQKNPTAFYLCASSISQGGFYEQYFGPGTRLTVT.

This clone was detected only a few times. The V and J genes are TRBV5-4 and TRBJ2-2, with D possibly being TRBD2 (6 bases). The germline CDR1 and CDR2 sequences are SGHNT and YYREEE (reference sequence). The ends were cut back, 4 bases at V and 4 bases at J, with 17 bases in the middle. The CDR3 is 16 residues long. The CDR3: CASSPGLLKPTGELFF. As DNA, the CDR3 is TGTGCCAGCAGCCCGGGACTTCTCAAACCCACCGGGGAGCTGTTTTTT. Looking up the rest from reference TRBV5-4 and TRBJ2-2 gives the full variable domain: ETGVTQSPTHLIKTRGQQVTLRCSSQSGHNTVSWYQQALGQGPQFIFQYYREEENGRGNFPPRFSGLQFPNYSSELNVNALELDDSALYLCASSPGLLKPTGELFFGEGSRLTVL.